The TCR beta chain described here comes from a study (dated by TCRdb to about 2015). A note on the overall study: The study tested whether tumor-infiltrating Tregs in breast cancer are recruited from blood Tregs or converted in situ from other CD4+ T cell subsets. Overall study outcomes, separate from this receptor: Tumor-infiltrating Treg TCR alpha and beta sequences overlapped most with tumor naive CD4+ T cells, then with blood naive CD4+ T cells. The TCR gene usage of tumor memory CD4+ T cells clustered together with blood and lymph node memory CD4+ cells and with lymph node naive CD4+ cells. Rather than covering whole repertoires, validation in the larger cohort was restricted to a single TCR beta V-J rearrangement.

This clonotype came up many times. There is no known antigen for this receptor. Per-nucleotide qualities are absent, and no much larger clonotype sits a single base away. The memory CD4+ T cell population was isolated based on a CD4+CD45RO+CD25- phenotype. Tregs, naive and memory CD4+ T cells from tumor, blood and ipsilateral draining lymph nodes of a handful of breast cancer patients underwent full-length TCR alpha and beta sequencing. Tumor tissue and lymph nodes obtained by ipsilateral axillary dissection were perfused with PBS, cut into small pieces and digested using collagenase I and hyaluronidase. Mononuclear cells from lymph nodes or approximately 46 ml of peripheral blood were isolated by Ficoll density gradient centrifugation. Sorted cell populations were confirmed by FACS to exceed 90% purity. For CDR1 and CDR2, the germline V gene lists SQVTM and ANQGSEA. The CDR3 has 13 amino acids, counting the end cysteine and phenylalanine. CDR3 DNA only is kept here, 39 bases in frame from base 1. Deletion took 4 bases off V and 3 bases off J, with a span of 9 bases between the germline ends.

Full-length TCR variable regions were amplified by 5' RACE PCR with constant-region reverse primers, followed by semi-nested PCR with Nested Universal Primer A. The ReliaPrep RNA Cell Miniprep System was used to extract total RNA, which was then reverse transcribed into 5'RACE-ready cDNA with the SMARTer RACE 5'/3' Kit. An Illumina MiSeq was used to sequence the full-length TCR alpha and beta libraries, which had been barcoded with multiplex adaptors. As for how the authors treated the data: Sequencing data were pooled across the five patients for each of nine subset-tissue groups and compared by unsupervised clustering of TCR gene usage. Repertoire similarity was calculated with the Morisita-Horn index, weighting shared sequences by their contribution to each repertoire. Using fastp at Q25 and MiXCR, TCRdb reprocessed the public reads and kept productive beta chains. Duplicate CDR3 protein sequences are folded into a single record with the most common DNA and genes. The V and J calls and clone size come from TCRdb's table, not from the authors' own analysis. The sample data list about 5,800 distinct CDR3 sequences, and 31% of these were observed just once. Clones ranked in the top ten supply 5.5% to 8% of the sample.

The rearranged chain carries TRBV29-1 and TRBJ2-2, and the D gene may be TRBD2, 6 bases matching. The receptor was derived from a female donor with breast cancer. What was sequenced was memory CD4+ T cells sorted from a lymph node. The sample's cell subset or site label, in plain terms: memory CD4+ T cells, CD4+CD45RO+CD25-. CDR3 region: CSVGREDTGELFF. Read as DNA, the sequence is TGCAGCGTTGGCAGGGAGGACACCGGGGAGCTGTTTTTT.